This T cell receptor beta chain was identified during a study of cytomegalovirus exposure and HLA in healthy donors. As for this clone: The antigen is unknown.

Study-wide points: TCR beta V segments were, for the most part, productive about 87% or about 30% of the time in an earlier analysis. The availability of immune exposure information extended only to CMV serostatus.

The PCR made use of 60 Vbeta and 13 Jbeta primers. Methods used by the authors: An analysis performed later counted about 80 million unique TCR beta chains (roughly 11 million of them shared). Generated by immunoSEQ multiplex PCR, the TCRdb table keeps only in-frame clones and is missing some. V, J and clone size reflect that table, while D and trimming were determined from the DNA. The repertoire consists of more than 90,000 clones, with approximately 80% occurring once and the leading ten covering 4.5% to 5%. With 5 bases clipped from V and 5 bases from J, the junction kept 13 bases outside the gene matches. In germline, CDR1 is SGDLS, CDR2 YYNGEE. The CDR3 is 17 amino acids.

J is TRBJ2-1 and V is TRBV9; 10 nucleotides align to TRBD2. The TCR sequence derives from a man over 45 in good health and CMV-seropositive. The sequenced sample consisted of PBMCs. Written as DNA, the CDR3 is TGTGCCAGCAGTCCAGGGGGGGGACTAGCGATGAACAATGAGCAGTTCTTC. Its protein is CASSPGGGLAMNNEQFF.